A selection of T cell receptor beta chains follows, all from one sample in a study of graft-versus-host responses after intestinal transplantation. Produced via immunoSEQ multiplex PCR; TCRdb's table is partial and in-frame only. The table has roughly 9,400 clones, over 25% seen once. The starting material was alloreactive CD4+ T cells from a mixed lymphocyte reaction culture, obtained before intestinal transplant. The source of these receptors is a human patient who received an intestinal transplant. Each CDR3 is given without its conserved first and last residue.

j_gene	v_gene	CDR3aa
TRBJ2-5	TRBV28	ASSLVAGGISLSLETQY
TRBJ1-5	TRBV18	ASSGDRREQPQH
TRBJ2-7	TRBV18	ASSPIDVAGGNYEQY
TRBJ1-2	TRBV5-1	ASSLEDLYRDDST
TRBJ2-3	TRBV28	ASSRARVSTDTQY
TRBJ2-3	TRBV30	AWRISGGGDTQY
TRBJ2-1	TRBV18	ASSPPTSGMREQF
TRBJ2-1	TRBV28	ASTQDRGNEQF
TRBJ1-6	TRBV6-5	ASSPASSYNSPLH
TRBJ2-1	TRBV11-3	ASSPPTSGRAEQF
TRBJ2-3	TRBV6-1	ASSALAGTSTDTQY
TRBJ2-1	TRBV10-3	AIRGAGGPGEQF
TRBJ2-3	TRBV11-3	ASSLEGRPTDTQY
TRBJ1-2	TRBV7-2	ASSLGFQGALFYGYT
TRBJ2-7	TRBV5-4	ASSFYAGDEQY
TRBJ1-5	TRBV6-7	ASSYRTLGQGTLEPQH
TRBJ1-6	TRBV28	ASSGTGVGSYNSPLH
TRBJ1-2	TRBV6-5	ASTIDRVGGYT
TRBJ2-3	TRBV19	ASNIAGTHDTQY
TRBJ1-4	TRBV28	ASSPGQGSRGEKLF
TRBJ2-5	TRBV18	ASSPPFTSGETQY
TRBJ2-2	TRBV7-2	ASSWGRGANGELF
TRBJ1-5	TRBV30	AWSVRSNQPQH
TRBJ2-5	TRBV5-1	ASSLAGGQETQY
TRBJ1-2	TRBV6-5	ASRGTGQGNGGYT
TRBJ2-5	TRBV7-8	ASSAEAGERETQY
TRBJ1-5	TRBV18	ASSPSDTRPQH
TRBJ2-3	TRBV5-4	ASAPELLLTDTQY
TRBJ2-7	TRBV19	ASSISWTGIRY
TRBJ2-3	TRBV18	ASSPLGGGTDTQY
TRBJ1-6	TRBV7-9	ASSRQGALYNSPLH
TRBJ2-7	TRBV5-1	ASSSRTGHGSYEQY
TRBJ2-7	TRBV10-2	ASSLAGVNYEQY
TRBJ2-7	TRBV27	ASSLSPIGQAISYEQY
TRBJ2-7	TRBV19	ASSPRGTSGFYEQY
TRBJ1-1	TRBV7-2	ASSLDSSAYTEAF
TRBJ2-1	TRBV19	ASNSMSSYNEQF
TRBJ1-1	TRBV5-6	ASSPDFPEAF
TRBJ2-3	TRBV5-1	ASSWGLAGTTDTQY
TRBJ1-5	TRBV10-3	AADRGDSNQPQH
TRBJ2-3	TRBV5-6	ASSLTTGVPDTQY
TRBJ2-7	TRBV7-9	ASSRRGLAGLEQY
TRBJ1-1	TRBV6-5	ASSYSRAENTEAF
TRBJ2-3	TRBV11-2	ASSAWAAGRDTQY
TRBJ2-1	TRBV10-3	AIRADRGAYNEQF